Sequencing of this T cell receptor beta chain was carried out in a study of CD8 T cells in ankylosing spondylitis. Study results and caveats: Blood of patients with ankylosing spondylitis appeared to be characterized by a TCR beta motif of fewer than 10 highly homologous variants.

From the 5' RACE reads, TCRdb called clonotypes with MiXCR, one entry per CDR3 protein. Here the sample spans roughly 400,000 distinct CDR3 sequences, around 24% being singletons. The table lists this clonotype with a few counts. Its antigen is unidentified. This CDR3 comprises 14 residues. V dropped 3 bases and J dropped 4 bases, with 13 bases sitting between them. Germline CDR1 is ENHRY and CDR2 is SYGVKD. The rearrangement joins TRBV10-3 to TRBJ2-7; D may match TRBD1 or TRBD2 (5 bases each). This clonotype was obtained from a male donor with ankylosing spondylitis. Sequencing was performed on blood, either unsorted or a sorted T cell fraction (not recorded which). The CDR3 sequence: CAISERGDGYEQYF. CDR3 nucleotides: TGTGCCATCAGTGAAAGGGGAGACGGTTACGAGCAGTACTTC.